These 23 T cell receptor beta chains came from one sample sequenced in a study of T-cell memory formation after mild COVID-19. TCRdb ran MiXCR on the 5' RACE reads and lists one entry per CDR3 protein. The repertoire holds 100,000 to 150,000 distinct CDR3 sequences, with about 17% as singletons. Sequencing was performed on PBMCs or a T cell subset sorted from them (not recorded which). Source of these receptors: a man in his late teens or twenties who had mild COVID-19 (a few samples of this study predate the infection). Cell type and time point are not known.

This clonotype showed up just a few times. V usage is TRBV9 and J usage is TRBJ1-1; weak D call: TRBD1 (5 bases). The V end lost 3 bases, the J end lost 4 bases, and 22 bases lay between the germline ends. CDR3 length: 17 amino acids. Germline V lookup: CDR1 SGDLS, CDR2 YYNGEE. Written as DNA, the CDR3 is TGTGCCAGCAGCGCACGACCGGACACTCGGAGCGGCACTGAAGCTTTCTTT. Amino acids: CASSARPDTRSGTEAFF.

The chain couples TRBV2 to TRBJ1-1; possibly TRBD1 for D (5 bases). This CDR3 has 12 amino acids. The germline V gene has CDR1 SNHLY and CDR2 FYNNEI. V lost 5 bases to trimming and J lost 4 bases, with 8 bases between them. The CDR3 region has the DNA TGTGCCAGCAGTAGTGGGGGCACTGAAGCTTTCTTT. Its protein product is CASSSGGTEAFF.

This clonotype occurred a few times. The gene calls are TRBV3-1 and TRBJ1-4; D unclear. V was pared by 4 bases and J by 3 bases, with 15 bases between. This CDR3 spans 16 amino acids. The germline V gene encodes CDR1 LGHDT and CDR2 YNNKEL (reference sequence). The CDR3 bases are TGTGCCAGCAGCCTTCCCGCAGCAGGCCCTAATGAAAAACTGTTTTTT. This translates into CASSLPAAGPNEKLFF. Drawing the rest from reference TRBV3-1 and TRBJ1-4, the complete variable domain is DTAVSQTPKYLVTQMGNDKSIKCEQNLGHDTMYWYKQDSKKFLKIMFSYNNKELIINETVPNRFSPKSPDKAHLNLHINSLELGDSAVYFCASSLPAAGPNEKLFFGSGTQLSVL.

This clonotype was seen a few times. The chain is built from TRBV12-3 or TRBV12-4 and TRBJ1-2; weak D call: TRBD1 (5 bases). Trimming took 3 bases from V and 6 from J, leaving 11 bases between them. CDR3 length: 13 amino acids. This chain's CDR3 is CASSLGRVHGYTF. In DNA, the CDR3 is TGTGCCAGCAGTTTGGGACGGGTTCATGGCTACACCTTC.

This clonotype has a handful of counts. This chain joins TRBV15 and TRBJ2-1; no clear D gene. The germline V gene encodes CDR1 LNHNV and CDR2 YYDKDF (reference sequence). V was clipped by 1 base and J by 5 bases, with 9 bases between them. The CDR3 is 14 amino acids. CDR3 DNA sequence: TGTGCCACCAGCAGAGGACATCTTAACAATGAGCAGTTCTTC. Encoded protein: CATSRGHLNNEQFF.

Many counts were recorded for this clonotype. The chain couples TRBV10-3 to TRBJ1-6; TRBD1 matches 8 bases. V lost 3 bases, J lost 9 bases, and 10 bases stayed unmatched. CDR3 length equals 16 residues. Germline assignment: CDR1 ENHRY and CDR2 SYGVKD. CDR3 nucleotides: TGTGCCATCAGTGATCGTGCCAGGGACAGGTCTTCACCCCTCCACTTT. It translates to CAISDRARDRSSPLHF.

The chain employs TRBV9 and TRBJ2-2; D tentatively reads TRBD1 or TRBD2 (7 bases each). Trimming removed 3 bases at V and 6 bases at J, with 15 bases between. Germline V CDR1 and CDR2: SGDLS, YYNGEE. There are 15 residues in the CDR3. The chain's CDR3 is CASSAYRGGAGELFF. CDR3 coding DNA: TGTGCCAGCAGCGCATACAGGGGAGGGGCCGGGGAGCTGTTTTTT.

In its sample, this clonotype was seen many times. The V gene is TRBV20-1, the J gene TRBJ1-1; the D gene is possibly TRBD1 (6 bases). Germline CDR1 and CDR2: DFQATT and SNEGSKA (reference sequence). The CDR3 has 13 residues. Trimming removed 3 bases at V and 4 bases at J, with 12 bases between. CDR3 residues: CSASRDRTTEAFF. In DNA form, the CDR3 reads TGCAGTGCTAGCCGCGACAGGACCACTGAAGCTTTCTTT.

This rearrangement joins TRBV5-1 to TRBJ2-2; either TRBD1 or TRBD2 may supply D (5 bases each). CDR1 and CDR2 from the germline V gene are SGHRS and YFSETQ. V was cut by 3 bases and J by 3 bases, with 9 bases left in between. The CDR3 totals 14 residues. The chain's CDR3 is CASSYQGDTGELFF. The CDR3 DNA follows: TGCGCCAGCAGCTATCAGGGAGACACCGGGGAGCTGTTTTTT.

This clonotype was picked up one time. The chain employs TRBV18 and TRBJ1-1; D remains ambiguous. The CDR3 runs 15 residues. Looked up from germline, CDR1 is KGHSH and CDR2 is LQKENI. Trimming took off 2 bases at V and 1 base at J, with 11 bases between the two ends. CDR3 protein: CASSPSFDGNTEAFF. The CDR3, as DNA: TGTGCCAGCTCACCATCCTTTGACGGGAACACTGAAGCTTTCTTT.

This clonotype was counted at least ten times. The chain is built from TRBV20-1 and TRBJ1-5; perhaps TRBD1 as D (5 bases). The CDR3 has 13 amino acids. CDR1 and CDR2 from the germline V gene are DFQATT and SNEGSKA (reference sequence). The V end was cut by 3 bases, the J end by 6 bases, with 12 bases between. The CDR3 region is CSASGAQGQPQHF. The CDR3 DNA sequence: TGCAGTGCTAGCGGGGCCCAGGGTCAGCCCCAGCATTTT.

The CDR3 region has the DNA TGCGCCAGCAGCCCTGGACTAGGTTTCACAGATACGCAGTATTTT. Amino acids: CASSPGLGFTDTQYF. The chain couples TRBV5-1 to TRBJ2-3; 7 nucleotides line up with TRBD2. J gave up 2 bases and V 4 bases, and 7 bases lay outside the gene matches. CDR1 SGHRS and CDR2 YFSETQ come from the germline V gene. This CDR3 has 15 amino acids.

This clonotype has a handful of counts. V usage is TRBV5-4 and J usage is TRBJ1-5; weak D call: TRBD1 (5 bases). The length of the CDR3 is 13 residues. Germline CDR1 reads SGHNT; CDR2 reads YYREEE (reference sequence). Trimming stripped 1 base from V and 9 bases from J, with 11 bases between. DNA of the CDR3: TGTGCCAGCAGCTTGACCGCTCAGGGGCCCCAGCATTTT. It codes for CASSLTAQGPQHF.

The chain couples TRBV4-1 to TRBJ2-7; D unresolved. Deletions cut 4 bases from V and 3 bases from J, with 10 bases between. The V gene's germline CDR1 is MGHRA and CDR2 YSYEKL. The length of the CDR3 is 13 residues. CDR3 nucleotides: TGCGCCAGCAGCCGGAGCGTACACTACGAGCAGTACTTC. Protein product: CASSRSVHYEQYF.

This clonotype was seen a few times. The chain has TRBV6-1 and TRBJ2-3, with D perhaps TRBD1 or TRBD2 (5 bases each). Germline V gene sequence: CDR1 MNHNS, CDR2 SASEGT. Deletions cut 2 bases from V and 4 bases from J, with 16 bases between. This CDR3 spans 16 amino acids. The CDR3 is CASSEFGGSEADTQYF. Here the CDR3 DNA reads TGTGCCAGCAGTGAATTTGGGGGAAGCGAAGCAGATACGCAGTATTTT.

This clonotype was counted ten times or more. The chain has TRBV5-1 and TRBJ2-7, with D hard to call. This CDR3 spans 12 amino acids. V was clipped by 4 bases and J by 3 bases, with 8 bases between them. Germline V gene lookup returns CDR1 SGHRS and CDR2 YFSETQ. DNA for the CDR3: TGCGCCAGCAGCGCCACATTCTACGAGCAGTACTTC. Protein product: CASSATFYEQYF.

This clonotype has more than one count but fewer than ten. The V and J genes are TRBV19 and TRBJ2-7; D uncertain. Germline CDR1 and CDR2: LNHDA and SQIVND (reference sequence). The CDR3 totals 13 residues. The germline V and J ends were trimmed by 7 bases and 4 bases, with 14 bases remaining between them. The CDR3 loop is CASIPPSLYEQYV. The CDR3 DNA follows: TGTGCCAGTATACCCCCTTCGCTATACGAGCAGTACGTC.

This clonotype was counted between two and nine times. The V call is TRBV12-3 or TRBV12-4, the J call TRBJ2-4, with D perhaps matching TRBD2 (5 bases). V shed 3 bases and J shed 5 bases, with 11 bases lying between them. The CDR3 contains 14 residues. DNA of the CDR3: TGTGCCAGCAGTTTGCGGCAGCGGCAAAACATTCAGTACTTC. This translates into CASSLRQRQNIQYF.

This clonotype was seen a handful of times. This chain uses TRBV2 with TRBJ2-4; D possibly corresponds to TRBD2 (5 bases). The germline V gene has CDR1 SNHLY and CDR2 FYNNEI. Trimming took off 4 bases at V and 10 bases at J, with 14 bases between the two ends. CDR3 size: 13 residues. The CDR3 DNA reads as TGTGCCAGCAGTGCCCCGGGAAAAACGATTCAGTACTTC. Its protein is CASSAPGKTIQYF.

This clonotype was picked up a small number of times. The chain has TRBV6-5 and TRBJ1-6; D is ambiguous. The CDR3 loop spans 14 amino acids. Looked up from germline, CDR1 is MNHEY and CDR2 is SVGAGI. Trimming pared 6 bases from V and 6 bases from J, leaving 12 bases between. Here the CDR3 reads CASRPDGANSPLHF. The CDR3 DNA reads TGTGCCAGCAGGCCGGACGGAGCTAATTCACCCCTCCACTTT.

J is TRBJ2-2 and V is TRBV5-1; TRBD1 agrees at 7 bases. V was pared by 3 bases and J by 4 bases, with 0 bases of the junction left unmatched. Germline CDR1 is SGHRS and CDR2 is YFSETQ. This CDR3 contains 13 residues. The DNA for the CDR3 is TGCGCCAGCAGCTCAGGGGGCACCGGGGAGCTGTTTTTT. The encoded protein is CASSSGGTGELFF.

The chain links TRBV6-6 to TRBJ2-7; a weak D match, TRBD2 (5 bases). Trimming removed 2 bases from V and 2 bases from J, with 10 bases in between. In germline, CDR1 is MNHNY, CDR2 SVGAGI (reference sequence). The CDR3 loop spans 14 amino acids. As DNA, the CDR3 is TGTGCCAGCAGTTACGTTGGGAGTCCCTACGAGCAGTACGTC. It specifies CASSYVGSPYEQYV.

This clonotype turned up a few times. At one boundary the junction diverges from the germline segment, which might be a read error. The chain carries TRBV7-7 and TRBJ2-4, with TRBD2 matching 13 bases. The CDR3 has 18 residues. Germline CDR1 is SSHAT and CDR2 is FNYEAQ (reference sequence). CDR3 protein: CASRSTSGGAWTKNIQYF. Here the CDR3 DNA reads TGTGCTAGCAGGTCCACTAGCGGGGGGGCCTGGACCAAAAACATTCAGTACTTC.